This T cell receptor beta chain was captured by sequencing in a study of identical twins. General observations from the study: The authors noted that invariant MAIT and iNKT cells could partly confound zero-insertion analyses.

Concerning this clonotype itself: Its antigen is as yet unknown.

Every donor was a healthy Caucasian. Losses at the gene ends were 4 bases for V and 5 bases for J; bases not matched to a gene: 6. The CDR3 extends over 14 amino acids. CDR1 is SGHRS, CDR2 YFSETQ, per germline. Template switching created a universal primer site, and the cDNA included unique molecular identifiers. One entry per CDR3 protein, called by TCRdb with MiXCR from the 5' RACE reads. Of approximately 500,000 distinct CDR3 sequences listed, 20% to 25% were seen once; the top ten hold over 2.5%. The same sample was also studied in work on T cells expressing NK-cell markers.

Source material: CD4+ T cells sorted from blood. The receptor's source is a woman aged 18 to 35 in good health. The chain recombines TRBV5-1 with TRBJ2-7; 10 nucleotides agree with TRBD1. The CDR3 region has the DNA TGCGCCAGCAGCGACCGACAGGGGGCGGACGAGCAGTACTTC. Its translation is CASSDRQGADEQYF.